This T cell receptor beta chain was retrieved from a study of blood T cell repertoires in COVID-19. Study at large: Samples representing acute and convalescent COVID-19 were sourced from the United States, Italy and Spain. Nucleic acid was either cDNA or gDNA, and it came from T cells, B-cell-depleted T cells, or PBMCs.

Original processing notes: The assay estimated nucleated cells by amplifying reference gene primers. Repertoires were generated with immunoSEQ multiplex PCR, while TCRdb's copy carries only in-frame clones and drops some. The D gene and trimming were derived from the DNA, and the V and J assignments and clone size from that table. The data show about 160,000 clones, 70% to 80% seen once. This receptor was identified in a woman aged 60-70 years with COVID-19, enrolled during active disease. Material for sequencing was peripheral blood.

The CDR3 DNA reads as TGCGCCAGCAGCTTGGGGCGAGGTCAGGGGACCGTTAACTATGGCTACACCTTC. Its protein is CASSLGRGQGTVNYGYTF. This sequence joins TRBV5-1 and TRBJ1-2, with D maybe TRBD1 (6 bases). Trimming cost V 0 bases and J 1 base, with 19 bases left between them. The CDR3 has 18 amino acids. Germline lookup yields CDR1 SGHRS and CDR2 YFSETQ.